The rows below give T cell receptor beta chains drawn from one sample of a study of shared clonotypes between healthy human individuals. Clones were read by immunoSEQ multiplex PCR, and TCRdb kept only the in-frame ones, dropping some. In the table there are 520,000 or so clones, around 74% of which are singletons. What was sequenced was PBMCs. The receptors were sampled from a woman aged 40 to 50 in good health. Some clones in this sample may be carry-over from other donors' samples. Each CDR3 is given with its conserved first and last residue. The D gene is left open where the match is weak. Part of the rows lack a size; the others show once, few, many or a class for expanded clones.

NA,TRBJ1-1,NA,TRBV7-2,CASSLSRDTEAFF,TGTGCCAGCAGCTTGAGTAGGGACACTGAAGCTTTCTTT
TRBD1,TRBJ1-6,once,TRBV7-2,CASSRTGATDNSPLHF,TGTGCCAGCAGCCGGACAGGGGCCACCGATAATTCACCCCTCCACTTT
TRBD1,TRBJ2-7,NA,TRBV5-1,CASSLRAGGDEQYF,TGCGCCAGCAGCTTGCGGGCAGGGGGCGACGAGCAGTACTTC
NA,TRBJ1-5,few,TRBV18,CASSPESGNQPQHF,TGTGCCAGCTCACCAGAGTCAGGGAATCAGCCCCAGCATTTT
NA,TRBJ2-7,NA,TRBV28,CASSLTGIPYEQYF,TGTGCCAGCAGTTTAACCGGGATCCCCTACGAGCAGTACTTC
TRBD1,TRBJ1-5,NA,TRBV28,CASSTGQERNQPQHF,TGTGCCAGCAGCACGGGACAGGAACGCAATCAGCCCCAGCATTTT
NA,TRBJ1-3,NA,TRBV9,CASSVGRTGNTIYF,TGTGCCAGCAGCGTAGGTAGGACTGGAAACACCATATATTTT
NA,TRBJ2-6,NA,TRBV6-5,CATLEGAGANVLTF,TGTGCCACTCTGGAAGGGGCTGGGGCCAACGTCCTGACTTTC
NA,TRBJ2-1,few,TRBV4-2,CASSQDLGPYEQFF,TGTGCCAGCAGCCAAGATCTTGGTCCTTATGAGCAGTTCTTC
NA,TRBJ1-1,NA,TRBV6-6,CASSYSRTQAEAFF,TGTGCCAGCAGTTACTCGCGGACTCAGGCTGAAGCTTTCTTT
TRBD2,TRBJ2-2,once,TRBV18,CATKRGPNTGELFF,TGTGCCACCAAGCGGGGCCCGAACACCGGGGAGCTGTTTTTT
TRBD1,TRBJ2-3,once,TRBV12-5,CASGSGTVTDTQYF,TGTGCTAGTGGTTCCGGGACAGTCACAGATACGCAGTATTTT
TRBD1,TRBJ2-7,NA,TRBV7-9,CASSSTGGIYEQYF,TGTGCCAGCAGCTCGACAGGGGGCATTTACGAGCAGTACTTC
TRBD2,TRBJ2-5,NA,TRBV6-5,CAISPGGLETQYF,TGTGCCATCAGCCCGGGGGGGTTGGAGACCCAGTACTTC
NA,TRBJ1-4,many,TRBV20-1,CSAISREKLFF,TGCAGTGCTATTTCGAGGGAAAAACTGTTTTTT
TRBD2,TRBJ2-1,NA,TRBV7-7,CASSSPLGLASPPEQFF,TGTGCTAGCAGCTCACCTCTTGGACTAGCCAGCCCCCCCGAGCAGTTCTTC
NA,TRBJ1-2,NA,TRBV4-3,CASSQEFDEIYGYTF,TGCGCCAGCAGCCAAGAATTCGATGAAATCTATGGCTACACCTTC
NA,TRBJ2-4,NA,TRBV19,CASSPGRGGGIQYF,TGTGCCAGTAGTCCTGGAAGGGGAGGAGGCATTCAGTACTTC
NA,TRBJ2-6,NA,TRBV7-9,CATGQGAGANVLTF,TGTGCCACCGGCCAGGGTGCTGGGGCCAACGTCCTGACTTTC
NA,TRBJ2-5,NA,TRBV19,CASSVVGRRETQYF,TGTGCCAGTAGTGTCGTCGGAAGAAGAGAGACCCAGTACTTC
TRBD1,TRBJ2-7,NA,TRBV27,CASSSGQGHEQYF,TGTGCCAGCAGTTCCGGACAGGGCCACGAGCAGTACTTC
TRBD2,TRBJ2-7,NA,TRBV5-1,CASSHGLAGGEQYF,TGCGCCAGCAGTCACGGACTAGCGGGAGGCGAGCAGTACTTC
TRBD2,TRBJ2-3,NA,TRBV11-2,CASSRGTSGLRADTQYF,TGTGCCAGCAGCCGAGGGACTAGCGGGTTGAGGGCAGATACGCAGTATTTT
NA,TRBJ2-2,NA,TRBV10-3,CAINANQANTGELFF,TGTGCCATCAACGCAAATCAGGCGAACACCGGGGAGCTGTTTTTT
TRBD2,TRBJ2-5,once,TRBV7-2,CASSISGRLEETQYF,TGTGCCAGCAGCATTAGCGGGAGGTTAGAGGAGACCCAGTACTTC
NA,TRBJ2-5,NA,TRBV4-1,CASSQEDGVQETQYF,TGCGCCAGCAGCCAAGAAGACGGGGTACAAGAGACCCAGTACTTC
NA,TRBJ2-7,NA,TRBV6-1,CASSDVYEQYF,TGTGCCAGCAGTGACGTCTACGAGCAGTACTTC
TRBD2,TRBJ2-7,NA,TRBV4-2,CASSQGRTSVYEQYF,TGTGCCAGCAGCCAGGGGAGGACTAGCGTTTACGAGCAGTACTTC
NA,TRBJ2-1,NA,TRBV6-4,CASSDSRDDEQFF,TGTGCCAGCAGTGACTCGCGTGATGATGAGCAGTTCTTC
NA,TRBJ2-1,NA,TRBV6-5,CASSYFNEQFF,TGTGCCAGCAGTTACTTCAATGAGCAGTTCTTC
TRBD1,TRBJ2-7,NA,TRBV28,CASSLAGQGSYEQYF,TGTGCCAGCAGCCTGGCGGGACAGGGCTCCTACGAGCAGTACTTC
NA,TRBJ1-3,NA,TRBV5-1,CASSLAGRLSGNTIYF,TGCGCCAGCAGCTTGGCAGGGCGCCTCTCTGGAAACACCATATATTTT
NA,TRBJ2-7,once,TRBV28,CASSLRRGKTYEQYF,TGTGCCAGCAGTTTGAGAAGGGGAAAGACCTACGAGCAGTACTTC
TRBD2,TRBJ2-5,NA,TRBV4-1,CASSQGLTSGSIETQYF,TGCGCCAGCAGCCAAGGACTGACTAGCGGGAGTATAGAGACCCAGTACTTC
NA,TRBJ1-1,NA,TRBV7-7,CASSSGGVTEAFF,TGTGCTAGCAGCTCGGGGGGGGTTACTGAAGCTTTCTTT
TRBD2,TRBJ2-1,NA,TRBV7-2,CASSPGLGDYNEQFF,TGTGCCAGCAGCCCCGGACTAGGTGACTACAATGAGCAGTTCTTC
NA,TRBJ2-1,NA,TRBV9,CASSADSYNEQFF,TGTGCCAGCAGCGCGGACTCTTACAATGAGCAGTTCTTC
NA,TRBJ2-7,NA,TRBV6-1,CASSEQRGSYHEQYF,TGTGCCAGCAGTGAACAAAGGGGATCTTACCACGAGCAGTACTTC
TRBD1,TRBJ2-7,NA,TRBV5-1,CASSPRSDRVYEQYF,TGCGCCAGCAGCCCCAGATCCGACAGGGTATACGAGCAGTACTTC
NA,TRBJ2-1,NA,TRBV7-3,CASSPGPSNNEQFF,TGTGCCAGCAGCCCGGGACCCTCCAACAATGAGCAGTTCTTC
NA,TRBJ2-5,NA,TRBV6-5,CASSYSRRETQYF,TGTGCCAGCAGTTACTCTAGGAGGGAGACCCAGTACTTC